Reported below is one TCR beta chain. One entry per CDR3 protein, called by TCRdb with MiXCR from the reads. The sample lists 150,000 to 200,000 distinct CDR3 sequences, nearly 9.5% occurring once. V dropped 1 base and J dropped 9 bases, with 16 bases sitting between them. The CDR3 has 15 amino acids. The V gene's germline CDR1 is LNHNV and CDR2 YYDKDF (reference sequence). The sample belongs to a study of T cell repertoires in cytomegalovirus infection. This TCR came from a human donor in good health (CMV status not recorded). Some clones in this sample may be carry-over from other donors' samples. This chain uses TRBV15 with TRBJ2-1; D possibly uses TRBD1 or TRBD2 (5 bases each). The source material was PBMCs. Written as DNA, the CDR3 is TGTGCCACCAGCAGAGTAGATAGTGGGGGTGGTGAGCAGTTCTTC. Its translation is CATSRVDSGGGEQFF.